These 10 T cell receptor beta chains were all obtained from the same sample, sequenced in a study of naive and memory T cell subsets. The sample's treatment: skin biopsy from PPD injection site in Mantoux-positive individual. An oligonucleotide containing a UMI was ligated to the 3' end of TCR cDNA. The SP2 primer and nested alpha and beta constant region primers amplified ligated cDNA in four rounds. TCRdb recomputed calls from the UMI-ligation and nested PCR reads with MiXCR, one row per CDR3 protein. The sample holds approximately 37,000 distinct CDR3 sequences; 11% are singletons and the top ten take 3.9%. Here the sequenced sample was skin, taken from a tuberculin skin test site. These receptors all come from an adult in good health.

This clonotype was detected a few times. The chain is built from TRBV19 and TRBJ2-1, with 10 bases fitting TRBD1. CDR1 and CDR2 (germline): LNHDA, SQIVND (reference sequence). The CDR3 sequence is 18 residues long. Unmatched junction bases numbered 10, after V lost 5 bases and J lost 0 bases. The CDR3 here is CASSAGTGVVLSYNEQFF. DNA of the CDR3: TGTGCCAGTAGTGCCGGGACAGGGGTTGTTCTCTCCTACAATGAGCAGTTCTTC.

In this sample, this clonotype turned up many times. The CDR3 DNA sequence: TGTGCCACCAGCAGAGATTCGATGGCAGGGGACACCGGGGAGCTGTTTTTT. It encodes CATSRDSMAGDTGELFF. V gene TRBV15 combines with J gene TRBJ2-2, with D perhaps TRBD1 (6 bases). Germline loops: CDR1 LNHNV, CDR2 YYDKDF (reference sequence). The CDR3 spans 17 residues. Trimming pared 0 bases from V and 3 bases from J, leaving 14 bases between.

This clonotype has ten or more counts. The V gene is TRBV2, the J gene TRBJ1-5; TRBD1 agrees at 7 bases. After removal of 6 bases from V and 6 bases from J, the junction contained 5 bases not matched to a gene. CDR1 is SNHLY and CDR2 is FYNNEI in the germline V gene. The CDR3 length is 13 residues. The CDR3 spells CASSGQARQPQHF. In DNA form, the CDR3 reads TGTGCCAGCAGCGGACAGGCTCGTCAGCCCCAGCATTTT.

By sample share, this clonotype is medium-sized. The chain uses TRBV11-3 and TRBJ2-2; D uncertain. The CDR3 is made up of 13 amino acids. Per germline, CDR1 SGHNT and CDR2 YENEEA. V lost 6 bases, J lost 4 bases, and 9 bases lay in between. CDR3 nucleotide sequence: TGTGCCAGCAGTCGGACGGGCACCGGGGAGCTGTTTTTT. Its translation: CASSRTGTGELFF.

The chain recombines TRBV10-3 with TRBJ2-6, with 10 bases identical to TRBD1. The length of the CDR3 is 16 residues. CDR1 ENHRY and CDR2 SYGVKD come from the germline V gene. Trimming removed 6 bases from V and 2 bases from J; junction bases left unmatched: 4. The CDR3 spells CAIRDRGYAGANVLTF. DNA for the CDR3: TGTGCCATCAGGGACAGGGGGTATGCTGGGGCCAACGTCCTGACTTTC.

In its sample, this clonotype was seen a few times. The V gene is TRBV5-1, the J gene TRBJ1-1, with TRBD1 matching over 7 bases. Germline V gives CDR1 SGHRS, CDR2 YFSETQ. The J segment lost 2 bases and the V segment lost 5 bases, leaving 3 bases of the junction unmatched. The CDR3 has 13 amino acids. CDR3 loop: CASSGQVNTEAFF. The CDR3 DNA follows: TGCGCCAGCAGTGGACAGGTTAACACTGAAGCTTTCTTT.

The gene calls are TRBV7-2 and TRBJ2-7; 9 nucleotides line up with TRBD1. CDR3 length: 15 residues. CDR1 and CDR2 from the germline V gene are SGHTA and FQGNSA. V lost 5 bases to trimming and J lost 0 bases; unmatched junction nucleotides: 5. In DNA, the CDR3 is TGTGCCAGCAGCGAACAGGGGGCGAACTCCTACGAGCAGTACTTC. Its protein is CASSEQGANSYEQYF.

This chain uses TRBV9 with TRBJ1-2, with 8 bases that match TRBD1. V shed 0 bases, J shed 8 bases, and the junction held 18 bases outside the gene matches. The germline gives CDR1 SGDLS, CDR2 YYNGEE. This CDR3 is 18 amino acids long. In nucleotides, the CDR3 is TGTGCCAGCAGCGTAGTGAGCCAGGCGCAGGGGGCTACGGGCGGCTACACCTTC. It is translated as CASSVVSQAQGATGGYTF.

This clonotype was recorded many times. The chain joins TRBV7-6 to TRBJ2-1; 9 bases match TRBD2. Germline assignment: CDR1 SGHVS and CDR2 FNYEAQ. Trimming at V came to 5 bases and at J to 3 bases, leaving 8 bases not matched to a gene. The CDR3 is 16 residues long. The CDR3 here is CASSRAGTSYYNEQFF. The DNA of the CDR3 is TGTGCCAGCAGCCGAGCCGGGACTAGCTACTACAATGAGCAGTTCTTC.

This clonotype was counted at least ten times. For the CDR3, the DNA is TGCAGCGTTGCTCCGGGAGGGCCGTGGGAGCAGTACTTC. Translating it yields CSVAPGGPWEQYF. The chain has TRBV29-1 and TRBJ2-7; TRBD2 matches 8 bases. The V gene end was trimmed by 4 bases and the J gene end by 7 bases; junction bases not matched to a gene: 9. The germline V gene encodes CDR1 SQVTM and CDR2 ANQGSEA. This CDR3 has 13 residues.